This T cell receptor (beta chain) was identified in a study of blood T cell repertoires in COVID-19. Germline V gives CDR1 SGHTA, CDR2 FQGTGA. V gave up 5 bases and J gave up 7 bases, with 21 bases separating them. The CDR3 runs to 15 residues. Measured with immunoSEQ multiplex PCR; TCRdb has only the in-frame clones, and not every one. The table shows fewer than 500,000 clones, with around 89% occurring only once. This clone has just one count. This clonotype was sampled from a woman aged 25 to 39 with acute COVID-19. The chain links TRBV7-3 to TRBJ2-7; TRBD2 might be the D (6 bases). The sample consisted of PBMCs or T cells enriched from blood (not recorded which). DNA of the CDR3: TGTGCCAGCAGCCCCCACGCGGGACGAGTGAGTGAGCAGTACTTC. This sequence encodes CASSPHAGRVSEQYF.